The present entry profiles one T cell receptor (beta chain) with its context. The entry originates in a study of T cell responses to AZD1222 COVID-19 vaccine. Sequencing was performed with immunoSEQ multiplex PCR; in TCRdb, only in-frame clones are kept and a portion is missing. The sample comprises approximately 140,000 clones, under 95% of which are singletons, and roughly 5% rests with the top ten. CDR1 is MNHEY, CDR2 SVGEGT, per germline. The CDR3 length is 11 residues. Trimming left V 2 bases short and J 9 bases short, with 5 bases between. The clonotype comes from an adult in good health. This chain uses TRBV6-2 or TRBV6-3 with TRBJ2-1; D unresolved. The specimen was peripheral blood, collected on day 0 of AZD1222 vaccination. CDR3 in amino acids: CASSYGSEQFF. As DNA, the CDR3 is TGTGCCAGCAGTTACGGCAGTGAGCAGTTCTTC.